Listed below are T cell receptor beta chains from one sample, sequenced in a study of T cell responses to AZD1222 COVID-19 vaccine. TCRdb's table, derived via immunoSEQ multiplex PCR, lists solely in-frame clones and lacks some. Here the sample spans approximately 180,000 clones, approximately 92% being singletons. The sequencing here drew on peripheral blood, taken 28 days after the second dose of the MenACWY control vaccine. The receptors derive from an adult who received the MenACWY meningococcal vaccine as a control. The CDR3 runs from the conserved cysteine through the conserved F or W. Each record gives: CDR3 protein, D gene, J gene, V gene. A D gene is named only where the DNA matches it firmly.

CDR3aa: CAISAGMDVNEQFF
d_gene: .
j_gene: TRBJ2-1
v_gene: TRBV10-3

CDR3aa: CASSPVLGELFF
d_gene: .
j_gene: TRBJ2-2
v_gene: TRBV18

CDR3aa: CASSFRQANFYGYTF
d_gene: .
j_gene: TRBJ1-2
v_gene: TRBV6-2/TRBV6-3

CDR3aa: CSASNLVGNQPQHF
d_gene: .
j_gene: TRBJ1-5
v_gene: TRBV20-1

CDR3aa: CASSFVVTADTQYF
d_gene: .
j_gene: TRBJ2-3
v_gene: TRBV11-2

CDR3aa: CASSLAGGPSEQFF
d_gene: TRBD2
j_gene: TRBJ2-1
v_gene: TRBV7-3

CDR3aa: CASSFSLRGQGTNYGYTF
d_gene: TRBD1
j_gene: TRBJ1-2
v_gene: TRBV28

CDR3aa: CALEAGDGYGYTF
d_gene: .
j_gene: TRBJ1-2
v_gene: TRBV7-9

CDR3aa: CASSVLAGPEKLFF
d_gene: .
j_gene: TRBJ1-4
v_gene: TRBV2

CDR3aa: CSVVATQETQYF
d_gene: .
j_gene: TRBJ2-5
v_gene: TRBV29-1

CDR3aa: CASSLRPRGGETDTQYF
d_gene: TRBD1
j_gene: TRBJ2-3
v_gene: TRBV7-8

CDR3aa: CASTRTVMDSAEAFF
d_gene: .
j_gene: TRBJ1-1
v_gene: TRBV2

CDR3aa: CASSRGFIYEQYF
d_gene: .
j_gene: TRBJ2-7
v_gene: TRBV27

CDR3aa: CASSYVSGGGEAFF
d_gene: TRBD1
j_gene: TRBJ1-1
v_gene: TRBV5-1

CDR3aa: CASSLGAENEKLFF
d_gene: .
j_gene: TRBJ1-4
v_gene: TRBV7-2

CDR3aa: CASSGTAKNSPLHF
d_gene: TRBD1
j_gene: TRBJ1-6
v_gene: TRBV3-1/TRBV3-2

CDR3aa: CASSLVAGGENEQFF
d_gene: TRBD2
j_gene: TRBJ2-1
v_gene: TRBV7-2

CDR3aa: CASRALAGGSYEQYF
d_gene: TRBD2
j_gene: TRBJ2-7
v_gene: TRBV2

CDR3aa: CAWSPPGAFF
d_gene: .
j_gene: TRBJ1-1
v_gene: TRBV30

CDR3aa: CASSLMGQNRETQYF
d_gene: TRBD1
j_gene: TRBJ2-5
v_gene: TRBV7-3

CDR3aa: CASTSGSRAGELFF
d_gene: TRBD2
j_gene: TRBJ2-2
v_gene: TRBV10-1

CDR3aa: CASSQGQGWSGNTIYF
d_gene: TRBD1
j_gene: TRBJ1-3
v_gene: TRBV4-1

CDR3aa: CASRLRPSETQYF
d_gene: .
j_gene: TRBJ2-5
v_gene: TRBV10-1

CDR3aa: CASSQEGQGRFLQYGYTF
d_gene: TRBD1
j_gene: TRBJ1-2
v_gene: TRBV14

CDR3aa: CASSSRTGAYEQYF
d_gene: TRBD1
j_gene: TRBJ2-7
v_gene: TRBV6-2/TRBV6-3

CDR3aa: CASRSRTSETQYF
d_gene: .
j_gene: TRBJ2-5
v_gene: TRBV19

CDR3aa: CASSPGQGWQPQHF
d_gene: TRBD1
j_gene: TRBJ1-5
v_gene: TRBV7-9

CDR3aa: CSVVGLAGAYEQYF
d_gene: TRBD2
j_gene: TRBJ2-7
v_gene: TRBV29-1

CDR3aa: CASSRASGQSNEKLFF
d_gene: TRBD1
j_gene: TRBJ1-4
v_gene: TRBV7-2

CDR3aa: CASSRPVGLAGGSSYNEQFF
d_gene: TRBD2
j_gene: TRBJ2-1
v_gene: TRBV27

CDR3aa: CSVKSGATNEKLFF
d_gene: .
j_gene: TRBJ1-4
v_gene: TRBV29-1

CDR3aa: CASSLALTGELFF
d_gene: .
j_gene: TRBJ2-2
v_gene: TRBV7-3

CDR3aa: CASSREQRSSGNTIYF
d_gene: .
j_gene: TRBJ1-3
v_gene: TRBV4-2

CDR3aa: CASSLATGGSGELFF
d_gene: .
j_gene: TRBJ2-2
v_gene: TRBV5-1

CDR3aa: CASSATINQPQHF
d_gene: .
j_gene: TRBJ1-5
v_gene: TRBV19